These T cell receptor beta chains were read from a single sample in a study of OX40 agonist ivuxolimab in advanced cancers. The assay was immunoSEQ multiplex PCR, and TCRdb's table has in-frame clones only and misses some. The sample has tens of thousands of clones; about nine tenths are singletons. The sequences come from CD4+ or CD8+ T cells sorted from blood, collected in a trial of the OX40 agonist ivuxolimab. These receptors were obtained from an adult with an advanced solid tumor such as melanoma, head and neck, liver or kidney cancer. Each CDR3 is given with its conserved first and last residue. Expanded clones get a size class; other rows say once, few or many, or leave the size out.

V gene	clone size	CDR3 length	CDR3 protein
TRBV5-1	few	17	CASSRDAGGPLSYEQYF
TRBV30	.	14	CAWATGTSTDTQYF
TRBV5-1	.	16	CASSAAPDRGSYEQYF
TRBV7-4	.	13	CASSPHLNTEAFF
TRBV11-2	.	15	CASSSTSGGIYEQYF
TRBV9	.	12	CASSVDRETQYF
TRBV4-1	.	14	CASSQEHRGYEQYF
TRBV6-5	few	14	CASSYDRDQETQYF
TRBV7-2	once	15	CASSSQEGLSETQYF
TRBV19	.	18	CASSIRPGVGRAGETQYF
TRBV7-3	.	16	CASSSPTGKNTGELFF
TRBV7-9	.	14	CASSSTGTNYGYTF
TRBV13	.	15	CASSFAASGSYEQFF
TRBV7-6	.	12	CASSFGTDTQYF
TRBV6-1	.	16	CASSDMSGSSTDTQYF
TRBV12-5	few	14	CASGSDGAADTQYF
TRBV5-1	.	18	CASSLLPMSSLNTGELFF
TRBV9	.	15	CASSVSGADTGELFF
TRBV7-8	.	15	CASSLATGGGHEQYF
TRBV9	.	14	CASSGGGSTDTQYF
TRBV7-9	.	13	CASSFGGVNGYTF
TRBV27	.	14	CASSLMATNTEAFF
TRBV7-9	.	16	CASSYSDRGSTEKLFF
TRBV6-5	.	15	CASSFLAGGSPEQFF
TRBV2	few	13	CASSETMGTEAFF
TRBV27	.	15	CASSSGLAGGNEQFF
TRBV21-1	few	19	CASSPIPPGHSSSGNEQFF
TRBV21-1	.	16	CASTAPGQDPGNTIYF
TRBV7-9	.	16	CASSPTRDRVRETQYF
TRBV4-1	.	13	CASSQEGYYEQYF
TRBV19	.	13	CASSIGTYNEQFF
TRBV27	.	15	CASSFGGTAYNEQFF
TRBV10-3	.	14	CAISAQGADQPQHF
TRBV4-1	once	16	CASSLRTGSTGNTIYF
TRBV4-3	.	16	CASSQDWVQSVGEQFF
TRBV19	.	14	CASSIDRANTEAFF
TRBV7-7	.	15	CASSLTPGQNGEQYF
TRBV5-1	.	13	CASSLSGTGELFF
TRBV27	.	15	CASSLGLGQQETQYF
TRBV11-1	.	13	CASSSTGEETQYF
TRBV27	.	13	CASSFDGTYEQYF
TRBV21-1	.	15	CASSKEEEGGNTIYF
TRBV7-9	.	12	CASSLGAVGYTF
TRBV9	.	12	CASSGSTDTQYF
TRBV28	.	11	CASTPGGELFF
TRBV7-9	.	14	CASSLGGTKNIQYF
TRBV9	.	13	CASSDRLTDTQYF
TRBV29-1	.	15	CSVEEGTGGPDTQYF
TRBV9	.	15	CASSVESGLGNTIYF
TRBV28	.	18	CASSEDREFLGLGYGYTF
TRBV11-3	.	13	CASSLGGSYEQYF
TRBV7-3	.	14	CASSLKGAQETQYF